The clone carrying this TCR beta chain was found a few times. Treatment defined: randomized to nivolumab then ipilimumab (arm A) or the reverse (arm B). This sample was taken from a study of sequential checkpoint blockade in melanoma. The data were produced by immunoSEQ multiplex PCR, yet TCRdb's version contains in-frame clones alone and is incomplete. Of tens of thousands of clones in the sample, roughly 32% are singletons; the top ten hold about 1.6%. The CDR3 length is 13 residues. Germline trimming cut 6 bases from V and 4 bases from J; bases unmatched to any gene: 2. The input for sequencing was tumor tissue (inferred from file names), taken from a patient given nivolumab and ipilimumab in sequence. This receptor was taken from a human donor with melanoma. The chain employs TRBV23-1 and TRBJ2-5; 10 bases align to TRBD2. TRBV23-1 is filed as an ORF, its function uncertain. The CDR3 region has the DNA TGCGCCAGCAGCCGGACTAGCGGAGAGACCCAGTACTTC. It is translated as CASSRTSGETQYF.